These T cell receptor beta chains were read from a single sample in a study of CD8 T cells in Susac syndrome. TCRdb passed the immunoSEQ multiplex PCR reads through MiXCR, listing each CDR3 protein once. The table has some 180,000 distinct CDR3 sequences, under 95% seen once. Sequencing input: CD4+ T cells from PBMCs. The source of these receptors is a human donor in good health. Each CDR3 is given with its conserved first and last residue. D genes are given only for firm matches. Part of the rows lack a size; the others show once, few, many or a class for expanded clones.

clone size: .
J gene: TRBJ1-2
V gene: TRBV27
D gene: TRBD1
CDR3 DNA: TGTGCCAGCAGTTTAGCACAGGGGTCTAACTATGGCTACACCTTC
CDR3 protein: CASSLAQGSNYGYTF

clone size: .
J gene: TRBJ1-2
V gene: TRBV28
D gene: TRBD1
CDR3 DNA: TGTGCCAGCGATGATTTAAGGACAGGGGGATATGGCTACACCTTC
CDR3 protein: CASDDLRTGGYGYTF

clone size: few
J gene: TRBJ2-7
V gene: TRBV30
D gene: .
CDR3 DNA: TGTGCCTGGGTGGGGGACTACGAGCAGTACTTC
CDR3 protein: CAWVGDYEQYF

clone size: .
J gene: TRBJ1-6
V gene: TRBV18
D gene: .
CDR3 DNA: TGTGCCAGCTCACCAGGGCTGGGGGTAGGTTCACCCCTCCACTTT
CDR3 protein: CASSPGLGVGSPLHF

clone size: .
J gene: TRBJ2-3
V gene: TRBV28
D gene: .
CDR3 DNA: TGTGCCAGCAGTTTATACAGGGTTTTGGATACGCAGTATTTT
CDR3 protein: CASSLYRVLDTQYF

clone size: .
J gene: TRBJ2-1
V gene: TRBV19
D gene: TRBD2
CDR3 DNA: TGTGCCAGTAGTATAGAGGGTAGCGGGGGGGCCTACAATGAGCAGTTCTTC
CDR3 protein: CASSIEGSGGAYNEQFF

clone size: .
J gene: TRBJ1-2
V gene: TRBV25-1
D gene: .
CDR3 DNA: TGTGCCAGCAGTGGTCTAAGGGCCTATGGCTACACCTTC
CDR3 protein: CASSGLRAYGYTF

clone size: once
J gene: TRBJ1-6
V gene: TRBV6-5
D gene: .
CDR3 DNA: TGTGCCAGCAGAAGGCAGGGGAATTCACCCCTCCACTTT
CDR3 protein: CASRRQGNSPLHF

clone size: once
J gene: TRBJ1-3
V gene: TRBV12-3/TRBV12-4
D gene: .
CDR3 DNA: TGTGCCAGCCTCCGAAGCGGAGGGACCATATATTTT
CDR3 protein: CASLRSGGTIYF

clone size: .
J gene: TRBJ2-7
V gene: TRBV20-1
D gene: TRBD2
CDR3 DNA: TGCAGTACGTCCCTAGCGGGTCCCTACGAGCAGTACTTC
CDR3 protein: CSTSLAGPYEQYF

clone size: .
J gene: TRBJ2-4
V gene: TRBV7-2
D gene: .
CDR3 DNA: TGTGCCAGCAGCTTGGGGGGACGACAAAACATTCAGTACTTC
CDR3 protein: CASSLGGRQNIQYF

clone size: .
J gene: TRBJ1-2
V gene: TRBV3-1
D gene: .
CDR3 DNA: TGTGCCAGCAGCCAATGGGGGGAGACAGCAGCTAACTATGGCTACACCTTC
CDR3 protein: CASSQWGETAANYGYTF

clone size: once
J gene: TRBJ1-1
V gene: TRBV13
D gene: TRBD1
CDR3 DNA: TGTGCCAGCAAAAGACAGGGAGGTGTGAACACTGAAGCTTTCTTT
CDR3 protein: CASKRQGGVNTEAFF

clone size: .
J gene: TRBJ2-7
V gene: TRBV2
D gene: TRBD2
CDR3 DNA: TGTGCCAGCAGTGTTGATAGCGGGGCCTACGAGCAGTACTTC
CDR3 protein: CASSVDSGAYEQYF

clone size: few
J gene: TRBJ2-1
V gene: TRBV7-2
D gene: .
CDR3 DNA: TGTGCCAGCAGCTTAGGGGGGCCGGGTGAGCAGTTCTTC
CDR3 protein: CASSLGGPGEQFF

clone size: .
J gene: TRBJ1-5
V gene: TRBV2
D gene: .
CDR3 DNA: TGTGCCAGCAGGAGGGAGGCGGGCAATCAGCCCCAGCATTTT
CDR3 protein: CASRREAGNQPQHF

clone size: .
J gene: TRBJ2-2
V gene: TRBV7-2
D gene: .
CDR3 DNA: TGTGCCAGCAGCCAAAGGAGCGGAGACACCGGGGAGCTGTTTTTT
CDR3 protein: CASSQRSGDTGELFF

clone size: .
J gene: TRBJ1-5
V gene: TRBV7-8
D gene: .
CDR3 DNA: TGTGCCAGCAGCTTAGTGCAGGGTGAGGGAGTAGGCAATCAGCCCCAGCATTTT
CDR3 protein: CASSLVQGEGVGNQPQHF

clone size: .
J gene: TRBJ2-7
V gene: TRBV5-8
D gene: .
CDR3 DNA: TGTGCCAGCAGCTTGGACCCAGGGAGACGTGAGCAGTACTTC
CDR3 protein: CASSLDPGRREQYF

clone size: .
J gene: TRBJ1-2
V gene: TRBV3-1
D gene: .
CDR3 DNA: TGTGCCAGCAGCCAAGGCGCACAGTCCATTTCATCTGGCTACACCTTC
CDR3 protein: CASSQGAQSISSGYTF

clone size: .
J gene: TRBJ2-3
V gene: TRBV3-1
D gene: TRBD2
CDR3 DNA: TGTGCCAGCAGCCAAGCGGGGGGTGAGAGGACAGATACGCAGTATTTT
CDR3 protein: CASSQAGGERTDTQYF

clone size: once
J gene: TRBJ1-5
V gene: TRBV6-2/TRBV6-3
D gene: .
CDR3 DNA: TGTGCCACCTCAAAACCTAGAGGGGGACGCGTTGGGCCCCAGCATTTT
CDR3 protein: CATSKPRGGRVGPQHF

clone size: .
J gene: TRBJ2-5
V gene: TRBV29-1
D gene: TRBD1
CDR3 DNA: TGCAGCGTAAAGGGCCGGAGACAGGGGGCAGAGACCCAGTACTTC
CDR3 protein: CSVKGRRQGAETQYF

clone size: .
J gene: TRBJ2-7
V gene: TRBV5-4
D gene: .
CDR3 DNA: TGTGCCAGCAGCCCGGGGGGACAATCCTACGAGCAGTACTTC
CDR3 protein: CASSPGGQSYEQYF

clone size: .
J gene: TRBJ2-1
V gene: TRBV7-2
D gene: .
CDR3 DNA: TGTGCCAGCAGCTTGGCTGGGGGGGCGGAAGATTATGAGCAGTTCTTC
CDR3 protein: CASSLAGGAEDYEQFF

clone size: .
J gene: TRBJ1-1
V gene: TRBV7-3
D gene: .
CDR3 DNA: TGTGCCAGCAGCTTAAATAGGGTGAACACTGAAGCTTTCTTT
CDR3 protein: CASSLNRVNTEAFF

clone size: .
J gene: TRBJ2-1
V gene: TRBV30
D gene: TRBD2
CDR3 DNA: TGTGCCTGGAAACTAGCGGCCTACAATGAGCAGTTCTTC
CDR3 protein: CAWKLAAYNEQFF

clone size: .
J gene: TRBJ2-7
V gene: TRBV27
D gene: TRBD2
CDR3 DNA: TGTGCCAGCAGTACCATATCGGGGAGGGGCTACGAGCAGTACTTC
CDR3 protein: CASSTISGRGYEQYF

clone size: .
J gene: TRBJ1-1
V gene: TRBV10-3
D gene: .
CDR3 DNA: TGTGCCATCAGAGCCCCCGAGGGGAACACTGAAGCTTTCTTT
CDR3 protein: CAIRAPEGNTEAFF

clone size: .
J gene: TRBJ2-1
V gene: TRBV7-2
D gene: .
CDR3 DNA: TGTGCCAGCAGCTTAGACAGGGCCTGGAATGAGCAGTTCTTC
CDR3 protein: CASSLDRAWNEQFF